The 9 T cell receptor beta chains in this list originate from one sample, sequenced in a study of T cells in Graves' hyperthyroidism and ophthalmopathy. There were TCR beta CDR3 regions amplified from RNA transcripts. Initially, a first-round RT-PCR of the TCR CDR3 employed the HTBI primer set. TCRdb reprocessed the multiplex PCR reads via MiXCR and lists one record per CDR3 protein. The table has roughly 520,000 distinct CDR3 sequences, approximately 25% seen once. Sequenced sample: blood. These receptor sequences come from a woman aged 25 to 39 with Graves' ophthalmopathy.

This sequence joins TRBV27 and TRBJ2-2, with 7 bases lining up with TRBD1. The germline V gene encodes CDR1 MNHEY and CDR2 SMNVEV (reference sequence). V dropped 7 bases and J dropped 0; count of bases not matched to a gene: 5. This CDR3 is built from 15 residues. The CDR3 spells CASKPGQANTGELFF. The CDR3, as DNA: TGTGCCAGCAAACCTGGACAGGCGAACACCGGGGAGCTGTTTTTT.

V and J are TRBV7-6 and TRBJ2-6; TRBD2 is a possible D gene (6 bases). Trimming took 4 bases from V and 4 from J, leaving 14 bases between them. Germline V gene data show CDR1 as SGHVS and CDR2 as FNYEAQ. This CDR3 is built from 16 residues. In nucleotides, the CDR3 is TGTGCCAGCAGCTCTGGGATCCTAGCGGGGGCCAACGTCCTGACTTTC. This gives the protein CASSSGILAGANVLTF.

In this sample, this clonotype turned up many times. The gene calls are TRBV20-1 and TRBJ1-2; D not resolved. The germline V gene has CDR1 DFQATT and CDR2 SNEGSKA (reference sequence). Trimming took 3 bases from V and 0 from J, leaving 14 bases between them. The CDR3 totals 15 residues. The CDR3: CSASQVAGSNYGYTF. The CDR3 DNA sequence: TGCAGTGCTAGTCAGGTAGCAGGCTCTAACTATGGCTACACCTTC.

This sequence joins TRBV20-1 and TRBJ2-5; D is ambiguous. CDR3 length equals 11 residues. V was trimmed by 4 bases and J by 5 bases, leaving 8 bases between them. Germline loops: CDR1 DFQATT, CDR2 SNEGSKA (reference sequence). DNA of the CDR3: TGCAGTGCTAACCAGCAGGAGACCCAGTACTTC. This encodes CSANQQETQYF.

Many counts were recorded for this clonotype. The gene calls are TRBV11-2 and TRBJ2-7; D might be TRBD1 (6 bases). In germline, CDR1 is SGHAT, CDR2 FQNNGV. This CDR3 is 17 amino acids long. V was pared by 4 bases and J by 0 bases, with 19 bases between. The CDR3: CASSSKPRGGSSYEQYF. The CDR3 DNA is TGTGCCAGCAGCTCTAAACCCCGAGGGGGTTCCTCCTACGAGCAGTACTTC.

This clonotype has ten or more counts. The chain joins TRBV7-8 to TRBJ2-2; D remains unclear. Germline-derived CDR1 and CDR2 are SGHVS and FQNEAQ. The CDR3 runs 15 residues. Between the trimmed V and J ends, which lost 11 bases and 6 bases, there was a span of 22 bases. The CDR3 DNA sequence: TGTGCCGCGGCCCGGGTATGGGGTTCGTCCGGGGAGCTGTTTTTT. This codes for CAAARVWGSSGELFF.

CDR3 in amino acids: CASSQEGPPPQYF. The CDR3 DNA reads TGCGCCAGCAGCCAAGAGGGGCCCCCCCCCCAGTACTTC. The chain couples TRBV4-1 to TRBJ2-5; D might be TRBD1 (5 bases). The CDR3 is 13 residues long. The ends were cut back, 0 bases at V and 9 bases at J, with 11 bases in the middle. Per the germline V gene, CDR1 is MGHRA and CDR2 is YSYEKL.

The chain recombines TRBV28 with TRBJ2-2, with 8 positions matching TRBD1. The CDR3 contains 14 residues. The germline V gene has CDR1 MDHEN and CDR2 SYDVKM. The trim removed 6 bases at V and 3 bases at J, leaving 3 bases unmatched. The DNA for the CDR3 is TGTGCCAGCAGCGCGGGACAGGACACCGGGGAGCTGTTTTTT. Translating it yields CASSAGQDTGELFF.

CDR3 residues: CASSIVSGKNEQYF. As DNA, the CDR3 is TGTGCCAGCAGCATCGTTAGCGGGAAGAACGAGCAGTACTTC. The chain combines TRBV28 with TRBJ2-7, with 8 bases matching TRBD2. The germline gives CDR1 MDHEN, CDR2 SYDVKM. This CDR3 has 14 residues. V shed 6 bases and J 5 bases; nucleotides not matched to a gene: 9. The full variable domain, its missing parts supplied by reference TRBV28 and TRBJ2-7, is DVKVTQSSRYLVKRTGEKVFLECVQDMDHENMFWYRQDPGLGLRLIYFSYDVKMKEKGDIPEGYSVSREKKERFSLILESASTNQTSMYLCASSIVSGKNEQYFGPGTRLTVT.